The 21 T cell receptor beta chains listed next were all sequenced from one sample in a study of T cells in Graves' hyperthyroidism and ophthalmopathy. TCR beta CDR3 sequences were amplified from RNA transcripts. First-round RT-PCR with HTBI primers amplified the TCR CDR3 region. Via MiXCR, TCRdb re-called the multiplex PCR reads, giving one row per CDR3 protein. The profile shows some 490,000 distinct CDR3 sequences, 22% of them singletons. Sequencing input: blood. The receptors here all came from a woman aged 65 to 85 with Graves' ophthalmopathy.

This sequence joins TRBV30 and TRBJ2-5; 7 bases map to TRBD2. The junction had 7 bases not matched to a gene; V was cut back by 5 bases and J by 4 bases. Germline V CDR1 and CDR2: GTSNPN, SVGIG (reference sequence). CDR3 size: 13 residues. CDR3 residues: CAWALGGGETQYF. CDR3 coding DNA: TGTGCCTGGGCTCTTGGGGGGGGAGAGACCCAGTACTTC.

This clonotype has only a few counts. The chain has TRBV7-8 and TRBJ2-3; D is unclear. The V end was cut by 4 bases, the J end by 3 bases, with 8 bases between. The germline V gene encodes CDR1 SGHVS and CDR2 FQNEAQ. The CDR3 contains 13 residues. The CDR3 is CASSSTPTDTQYF. In DNA form, the CDR3 reads TGTGCCAGCAGCTCGACCCCTACAGATACGCAGTATTTT. The full variable domain, rest sourced from reference TRBV7-8 and TRBJ2-3, is GAGVSQSPRYKVAKRGQDVALRCDPISGHVSLFWYQQALGQGPEFLTYFQNEAQLDKSGLPSDRFFAERPEGSVSTLKIQRTQQEDSAVYLCASSSTPTDTQYFGPGTRLTVL.

This clonotype has ten or more counts. This chain links TRBV10-3 with TRBJ2-7; 9 bases line up with TRBD1. Germline V gene data show CDR1 as ENHRY and CDR2 as SYGVKD. Germline trimming cut 2 bases from V and 6 bases from J; bases unmatched to any gene: 11. This CDR3 is built from 16 residues. CDR3 loop: CAISELRAGTGIEQYF. For the CDR3, the DNA is TGTGCCATCAGTGAGCTGCGGGCTGGGACAGGGATCGAGCAGTACTTC.

The sample holds one count of this clonotype. V is TRBV5-6 and J is TRBJ2-5, with 7 bases fitting TRBD1. The germline V gene encodes CDR1 SGHDT and CDR2 YYEEEE. The CDR3 extends over 14 amino acids. V lost 5 bases to trimming and J lost 1 base; unmatched junction nucleotides: 5. The CDR3 here is CASSSTGSQETQYF. In DNA, the CDR3 is TGTGCCAGCAGTTCGACAGGGTCCCAAGAGACCCAGTACTTC.

This clonotype was recorded many times. The CDR3 spells CASSRGQGGVNTEAFF. Written as DNA, the CDR3 is TGTGCCAGCAGCCGTGGACAGGGAGGGGTGAACACTGAAGCTTTCTTT. The chain recombines TRBV3-1 with TRBJ1-1; 8 bases match TRBD1. Germline CDR1 reads LGHDT; CDR2 reads YNNKEL (reference sequence). There are 16 residues in the CDR3. Trimming at V came to 4 bases and at J to 0 bases, leaving 7 bases not matched to a gene.

The CDR3 DNA sequence: TGTGCCAGCAGTTTTTACGGGGGGGGAGTTATCAACTATGGCTACACCTTC. Protein product: CASSFYGGGVINYGYTF. The chain combines TRBV12-3 or TRBV12-4 with TRBJ1-2, with D possibly matching TRBD1 (5 bases). The CDR3 is 17 residues long. V gave up 3 bases and J gave up 2 bases, with 19 bases separating them.

The chain combines TRBV10-2 with TRBJ1-1; the D is unclear. Trimming took 3 bases from V and 0 from J, leaving 14 bases between them. CDR1 and CDR2 from the germline V gene are WSHSY and SAAADI. This CDR3 contains 16 residues. CDR3 amino acids: CASSDAGYGVNTEAFF. The CDR3 DNA reads as TGCGCCAGCAGTGATGCCGGGTACGGGGTGAACACTGAAGCTTTCTTT.

The V and J genes are TRBV3-1 and TRBJ2-7, with D hard to call. V was trimmed by 4 bases and J by 2 bases, leaving 12 bases between them. Germline V CDR1 and CDR2: LGHDT, YNNKEL (reference sequence). The CDR3 loop spans 14 amino acids. CDR3 sequence: CASSPVKAPYEQYF. CDR3 nucleotide sequence: TGTGCCAGCAGCCCCGTAAAAGCCCCCTACGAGCAGTACTTC.

CDR3 region: CASSFGSGGRNIQYF. CDR3 sequence (DNA): TGTGCCAGCAGTTTCGGTTCGGGAGGGAGAAACATTCAGTACTTC. The chain carries TRBV28 and TRBJ2-4; 8 positions agree with TRBD2. There are 15 residues in the CDR3. The V gene end was trimmed by 3 bases and the J gene end by 6 bases; junction bases not matched to a gene: 7. The germline V gene encodes CDR1 MDHEN and CDR2 SYDVKM.

The chain combines TRBV3-1 with TRBJ2-3; 13 bases are shared with TRBD2. Germline V CDR1 and CDR2: LGHDT, YNNKEL (reference sequence). The CDR3 runs to 17 residues. With V trimmed by 4 bases and J by 0 bases, 4 bases remained unmatched. The CDR3 DNA sequence: TGTGCCAGCAGCCCAGGACTAGCGGGGGTTAGCACAGATACGCAGTATTTT. The encoded protein is CASSPGLAGVSTDTQYF.

This clonotype was detected a few times. The gene calls are TRBV20-1 and TRBJ2-1; 8 bases map to TRBD1. CDR3 length equals 14 residues. The V and J ends lost 6 bases and 5 bases, in that order; junction bases with no gene match: 9. Germline loops: CDR1 DFQATT, CDR2 SNEGSKA (reference sequence). For the CDR3, the DNA is TGCAGTGCCCACTCCGGGACAGGAAACAATGAGCAGTTCTTC. Amino acid sequence: CSAHSGTGNNEQFF.

J is TRBJ2-4 and V is TRBV6-2 or TRBV6-3; TRBD1 aligns across 7 bases. With 2 bases clipped from V and 12 bases from J, the junction kept 10 bases outside the gene matches. Germline lookup yields CDR1 MNHEY and CDR2 SVGEGT. The CDR3 contains 14 residues. The CDR3 is CASSYTTGQPHQYF. CDR3 DNA sequence: TGTGCCAGCAGTTACACGACGGGACAGCCCCATCAGTACTTC.

This clonotype was seen more than once but under ten times. The chain uses TRBV7-9 and TRBJ2-7; no definite D call. The length of the CDR3 is 14 residues. The germline gives CDR1 SEHNR, CDR2 FQNEAQ (reference sequence). Trimming removed 1 base at V and 3 bases at J, with 10 bases between. The CDR3 DNA is TGTGCCAGCAGCTTAGTAGGCAGAGACTACGAGCAGTACTTC. As protein: CASSLVGRDYEQYF.

In its sample, this clonotype was seen a few times. The rearrangement joins TRBV7-2 to TRBJ2-5; 8 nucleotides match TRBD2. V dropped 5 bases and J dropped 4; count of bases not matched to a gene: 9. The length of the CDR3 is 15 residues. Germline loops: CDR1 SGHTA, CDR2 FQGNSA. The CDR3: CASSPPRAGVETQYF. For the CDR3, the DNA is TGTGCCAGCAGCCCGCCAAGAGCGGGAGTAGAGACCCAGTACTTC.

The V gene is TRBV20-1, the J gene TRBJ2-1, with TRBD1 matching over 8 bases. Trimming cost V 6 bases and J 4 bases; bases outside gene matches: 8. CDR1 is DFQATT and CDR2 is SNEGSKA in the germline V gene (reference sequence). The CDR3 runs 14 residues. The CDR3 loop reads CSAFQGANYNEQFF. The CDR3 DNA is TGCAGTGCATTTCAGGGGGCCAATTACAATGAGCAGTTCTTC.

The sample holds a few counts of this clonotype. Here the CDR3 DNA reads TGTGCCAGCGGAGGCGGGATCTCTGGAAACACCATATATTTT. Amino acid sequence: CASGGGISGNTIYF. The rearrangement uses TRBV6-1 and TRBJ1-3; D is unresolved. CDR1 MNHNS and CDR2 SASEGT come from the germline V gene. V was shortened by 8 bases and J by 0 bases, with 11 bases between the two germline ends. The CDR3 has 14 amino acids.

This clonotype was counted only a few times. V and J are TRBV18 and TRBJ2-5; D is ambiguous. Germline V lookup: CDR1 KGHSH, CDR2 LQKENI. The CDR3 extends over 13 amino acids. The V end was cut by 8 bases, the J end by 2 bases, with 12 bases between. CDR3 bases: TGTGCCAGCCCTGGGAATATGCAAGAGACCCAGTACTTC. Protein: CASPGNMQETQYF.

This clonotype has a handful of counts. The chain recombines TRBV28 with TRBJ1-1; D gene uncertain. Germline V CDR1 and CDR2: MDHEN, SYDVKM. The ends were cut back, 1 base at V and 4 bases at J, with 4 bases in the middle. The CDR3 extends over 12 amino acids. As DNA, the CDR3 is TGTGCCAGCAGTTTATTAGCCACTGAAGCTTTCTTT. Its translation: CASSLLATEAFF.

This clonotype was seen many times. The chain employs TRBV28 and TRBJ2-5; the D call may be TRBD1 or TRBD2 (6 bases each). The germline V gene encodes CDR1 MDHEN and CDR2 SYDVKM. The CDR3 runs to 14 residues. V gave up 2 bases and J gave up 5 bases, with 12 bases separating them. The CDR3 reads CASSLMGGVETQYF. For the CDR3, the DNA is TGTGCCAGCAGTTTAATGGGGGGCGTGGAGACCCAGTACTTC.

The table lists this clonotype with a few counts. This chain joins TRBV20-1 and TRBJ2-5; 13 bases agree with TRBD2. CDR3 length: 16 amino acids. CDR1 is DFQATT, CDR2 SNEGSKA, per germline (reference sequence). Unmatched junction bases numbered 6, after V lost 5 bases and J lost 0 bases. The CDR3 spells CSAFSTSGRYQETQYF. DNA for the CDR3: TGCAGTGCTTTTTCGACTAGCGGGAGGTACCAAGAGACCCAGTACTTC.

V gene TRBV3-1 combines with J gene TRBJ2-3; D not resolved. The length of the CDR3 is 17 residues. V dropped 5 bases and J dropped 0 bases, with 18 bases sitting between them. CDR1 and CDR2 (germline): LGHDT, YNNKEL (reference sequence). CDR3: CASSFRHPGISTDTQYF. CDR3 DNA: TGTGCCAGCAGCTTTAGACACCCAGGAATTAGCACAGATACGCAGTATTTT.